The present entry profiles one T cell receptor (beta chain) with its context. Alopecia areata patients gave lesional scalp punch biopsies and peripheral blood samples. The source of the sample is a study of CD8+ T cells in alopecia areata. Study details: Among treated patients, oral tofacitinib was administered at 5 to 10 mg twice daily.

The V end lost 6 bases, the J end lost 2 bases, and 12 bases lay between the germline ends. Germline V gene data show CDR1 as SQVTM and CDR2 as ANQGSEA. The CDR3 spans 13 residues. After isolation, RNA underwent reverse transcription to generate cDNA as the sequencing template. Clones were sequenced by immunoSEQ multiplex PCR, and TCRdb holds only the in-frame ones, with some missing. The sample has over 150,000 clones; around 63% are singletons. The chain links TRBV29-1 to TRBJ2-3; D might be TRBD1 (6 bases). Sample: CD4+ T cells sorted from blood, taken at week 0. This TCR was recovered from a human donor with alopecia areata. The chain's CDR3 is CSVTGKYTDTQYF. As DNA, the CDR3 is TGCAGCGTCACAGGGAAGTACACAGATACGCAGTATTTT.